The present TCR beta chain was sequenced within a study of T cell responses to AZD1222 COVID-19 vaccine. A remark on this clone: The antigen is unknown.

Germline V CDR1 and CDR2: SGDLS, YYNGEE. V shed 0 bases and J shed 4 bases, with 9 bases lying between them. This CDR3 is built from 14 residues. Measured with immunoSEQ multiplex PCR; TCRdb has only the in-frame clones, and not every one. Of under 130,000 clones listed, 75% to 90% were seen once; the top ten hold 35% to 50%. Findings and limits, study-wide: Distributed over spike, vaccine-associated CD4 TCRs predominated at 160-218 and 743-854. White British people made up most donors, females outnumbered males, and clonal diversity was possibly underestimated.

The sequenced sample was peripheral blood, obtained 28 days after the second AZD1222 dose. The chain uses TRBV9 and TRBJ2-3, with a weak D call TRBD2 (6 bases). This TCR was recovered from an adult who received the AZD1222 COVID-19 vaccine. The CDR3 loop reads CASSVGGGADTQYF. The CDR3, as DNA: TGTGCCAGCAGCGTAGGAGGCGGGGCAGATACGCAGTATTTT.